A selection of T cell receptor beta chains follows, all from one sample in a study of identifying expanded T cells in peripheral blood. Sequencing used immunoSEQ multiplex PCR; TCRdb keeps in-frame clones, though not all of them. The data contain 95,000 or so clones, around 88% of them seen just once; the ten biggest clones take up roughly 5.9%. Sequenced sample: blood. These receptors all stem from a person between 18 and 75 years old in good health. Both conserved end residues are part of each CDR3. A clone size is listed for some rows: how often the clone was seen (once, few, many), or a class if it is expanded.

j_call | v_call | cdr3_length | clone_size | cdr3_aa
TRBJ2-5 | TRBV15 | 15 | NA | CATSRGTETQETQYF
TRBJ1-2 | TRBV5-1 | 14 | NA | CASSLGQGNYGYTF
TRBJ2-1 | TRBV5-4 | 18 | NA | CASSYPSGGASSYNEQFF
TRBJ2-6 | TRBV4-1 | 17 | NA | CASSQDWAVDGANVLTF
TRBJ1-2 | TRBV4-3 | 18 | once | CASSQEGPGQGFRYGYTF
TRBJ1-5 | TRBV19 | 15 | NA | CASSTGQSDNQPQHF
TRBJ2-1 | TRBV18 | 16 | NA | CASSQNRGGSYNEQFF
TRBJ1-2 | TRBV6-5 | 13 | NA | CASHSGTRYGYTF
TRBJ2-1 | TRBV7-6 | 15 | NA | CASSSGQGAYNEQFF
TRBJ2-7 | TRBV7-8 | 12 | NA | CASSWREGEQYF
TRBJ1-1 | TRBV11-3 | 16 | NA | CASSSQIRVLNTEAFF
TRBJ1-5 | TRBV19 | 15 | NA | CASSSGTGLNQPQHF
TRBJ2-2 | TRBV7-2 | 13 | NA | CASSLRLAGELFF
TRBJ1-2 | TRBV18 | 14 | NA | CASSETVANYGYTF
TRBJ2-7 | TRBV6-5 | 12 | NA | CASSYGAGEQYF
TRBJ1-1 | TRBV25-1 | 13 | NA | CASGKGRYTEAFF
TRBJ1-3 | TRBV19 | 15 | once | CASSMGAYVARGLYF
TRBJ2-7 | TRBV5-5 | 17 | NA | CASSPNRTRGSLYEQYF